Presented here are 27 T cell receptor beta chains from one specimen sequenced in a study of Graves' ophthalmopathy and Graves' hyperthyroidism. Researchers took RNA transcripts and amplified TCR beta CDR3 regions from them. HTBI primers primed a first-round RT-PCR, and a second-round multiplex PCR followed. TCRdb passed the multiplex PCR reads through MiXCR, listing each CDR3 protein once. The data show approximately 640,000 distinct CDR3 sequences, with 35% to 45% seen just once and over 2.5% held by the top ten. Specimen: peripheral blood. The receptors derive from an adult man with Graves' ophthalmopathy.

This clonotype appeared many times. The V gene is TRBV20-1, the J gene TRBJ2-6; D possibly corresponds to TRBD1 (6 bases). Trimming removed 3 bases at V and 2 bases at J, with 8 bases between. Germline loops: CDR1 DFQATT, CDR2 SNEGSKA (reference sequence). The CDR3 sequence is 14 residues long. The CDR3 nucleotides are TGCAGTGCTAGTTACAGGGCTGGGGCCAACGTCCTGACTTTC. This translates into CSASYRAGANVLTF.

J is TRBJ2-2 and V is TRBV5-4, with TRBD2 matching over 7 bases. This CDR3 spans 16 amino acids. J lost 0 bases, V lost 0 bases, and 2 bases had no gene match. Germline CDR1 is SGHNT and CDR2 is YYREEE (reference sequence). The CDR3 region has the DNA TGTGCCAGCAGCTTGGGGGGGGGAACGAACACCGGGGAGCTGTTTTTT. Translated: CASSLGGGTNTGELFF.

J is TRBJ1-2 and V is TRBV3-1; D unresolved. Germline V gene data show CDR1 as LGHDT and CDR2 as YNNKEL (reference sequence). CDR3 length: 14 amino acids. Deletions cut 1 base from V and 6 bases from J, with 12 bases between. CDR3 DNA: TGTGCCAGCAGCCAAGCCGGGGTGTGGGATGGCTACACCTTC. Translating gives CASSQAGVWDGYTF.

The CDR3 coding sequence is TGCAGTGCCACAGAGGGGCTACCCGAGGACGAGCAGTACTTC. This gives the protein CSATEGLPEDEQYF. This sequence joins TRBV20-1 and TRBJ2-7; the D gene could be TRBD1 or TRBD2 (5 bases each). The CDR3 runs 14 residues. The ends were cut back, 6 bases at V and 5 bases at J, with 20 bases in the middle. From germline, CDR1 is DFQATT and CDR2 SNEGSKA (reference sequence).

This clonotype appeared many times. The chain links TRBV5-6 to TRBJ1-2; D gene ambiguous. V dropped 1 base and J dropped 2 bases, with 9 bases sitting between them. Germline CDR1 reads SGHDT; CDR2 reads YYEEEE. The CDR3 is 14 amino acids. The CDR3 region has the DNA TGTGCCAGCAGCTTGACCACAACAAACTATGGCTACACCTTC. It is translated as CASSLTTTNYGYTF.

This chain uses TRBV7-8 with TRBJ1-5, with D possibly TRBD1 on 6 matching bases. The germline V gene has CDR1 SGHVS and CDR2 FQNEAQ. This CDR3 has 15 amino acids. V gave up 5 bases and J gave up 6 bases, with 17 bases separating them. For the CDR3, the DNA is TGTGCCAGCAGCCGGGGGGGGGGGGCCAGTCAGCCCCAGCATTTT. Encoded protein: CASSRGGGASQPQHF.

This clonotype was seen repeatedly, ten times or more. The chain recombines TRBV6-5 with TRBJ1-2, with 8 bases matching TRBD1. Germline CDR1 reads MNHEY; CDR2 reads SVGAGI. V lost 3 bases, J lost 5 bases, and 2 bases stayed unmatched. The CDR3 sequence is 13 residues long. The CDR3 nucleotides read TGTGCCAGCAGTTATGACAGGGGATATGGCTACACCTTC. Translation: CASSYDRGYGYTF.

This clonotype was counted a few times. The J gene is TRBJ2-7, the V gene TRBV9; maybe TRBD2 (7 bases). V gave up 4 bases and J gave up 1 base, with 18 bases separating them. Germline V gives CDR1 SGDLS, CDR2 YYNGEE. The CDR3 loop spans 16 amino acids. The CDR3 sequence: CASSPRGGANSYEQYF. The CDR3 DNA reads TGTGCCAGCAGCCCTCGAGGGGGGGCCAATTCCTACGAGCAGTACTTC. Full variable domain (remainder filled in from reference TRBV9 and TRBJ2-7): DSGVTQTPKHLITATGQRVTLRCSPRSGDLSVYWYQQSLDQGLQFLIQYYNGEERAKGNILERFSAQQFPDLHSELNLSSLELGDSALYFCASSPRGGANSYEQYFGPGTRLTVT.

This clonotype has at least ten counts. The CDR3 sequence: CASRPLVRVTEAFF. The CDR3 bases are TGTGCCAGCAGGCCCCTCGTTAGAGTCACTGAAGCTTTCTTT. This chain uses TRBV2 with TRBJ1-1; no clear D. The ends were cut back, 6 bases at V and 4 bases at J, with 15 bases in the middle. Germline V gene sequence: CDR1 SNHLY, CDR2 FYNNEI. CDR3 length equals 14 residues.

As concerns this clonotype: The junction does not match germline at one end; this may be a read error. This chain joins TRBV18 and TRBJ2-5; D perhaps matches TRBD1 (6 bases). Germline lookup yields CDR1 KGHSH and CDR2 LQKENI. This CDR3 has 14 amino acids. The CDR3 sequence: CASSQEGVQKTQYF. CDR3 nucleotides: TGTGCCAGCTCACAAGAGGGGGTCCAAAAGACCCAGTACTTC.

About this clonotype itself: It may be a read error: a sequence one base away is much more abundant. V gene TRBV6-6 combines with J gene TRBJ2-5; the D is unclear. The CDR3 sequence is 13 residues long. Trimming cost V 5 bases and J 7 bases, with 14 bases left between them. From germline, CDR1 is MNHNY and CDR2 SVGAGI (reference sequence). The chain's CDR3 is CASSGNQDGTQYF. CDR3 nucleotide sequence: TGTGCCAGCAGTGGGAACCAAGACGGGACCCAGTACTTC.

The chain is built from TRBV2 and TRBJ2-7, with 11 bases matching TRBD2. CDR3 length equals 15 residues. Germline V gene lookup returns CDR1 SNHLY and CDR2 FYNNEI. With V trimmed by 6 bases and J by 7 bases, 11 bases remained unmatched. CDR3 DNA: TGTGCCAGCAGAGGTACTAGCGGGAGAGGGAATGAGCAGTACTTC. Translation gives CASRGTSGRGNEQYF.

This clonotype has at least ten counts. V and J are TRBV29-1 and TRBJ1-1; maybe TRBD1 (5 bases). Per the germline V gene, CDR1 is SQVTM and CDR2 is ANQGSEA. Trimming removed 7 bases from V and 4 bases from J, with 16 bases in between. This CDR3 contains 13 residues. The CDR3, as DNA: TGCAGCGGAACTCCCCCGGGGGGCACTGAAGCTTTCTTT. It translates to CSGTPPGGTEAFF. Combining the CDR3 with reference TRBV29-1 and TRBJ1-1 gives the whole variable domain SAVISQKPSRDICQRGTSLTIQCQVDSQVTMMFWYRQQPGQSLTLIATANQGSEATYESGFVIDKFPISRPNLTFSTLTVSNMSPEDSSIYLCSGTPPGGTEAFFGQGTRLTVV.

This chain links TRBV2 with TRBJ2-7, with 7 nucleotides matching TRBD2. The J call could be wrong; TRBJ2-1 is a better fit for the DNA end. CDR1 and CDR2 from the germline V gene are SNHLY and FYNNEI. The CDR3 length is 13 residues. CDR3 DNA: TGTGCCAGCAGTGCGGGAGGTGTCAATGAGCAGTTCTTC. Translating it yields CASSAGGVNEQFF.

As regards this clonotype: The conserved closing phenylalanine or tryptophan is absent in this CDR3, likely reflecting a read error. The rearrangement links TRBV7-2 to TRBJ1-1; 7 bases are shared with TRBD1. Germline loops: CDR1 SGHTA, CDR2 FQGNSA. Losses at the gene ends were 5 bases for V and 1 base for J; bases not matched to a gene: 1. The CDR3 totals 13 residues. CDR3 coding DNA: TGTGCCAGCAGCAGACAGGGGAACACTGAAGCTTTCCTT. The encoded protein is CASSRQGNTEAFL.

There are many counts of this clonotype. This sequence joins TRBV7-8 and TRBJ2-5; 12 nucleotides align to TRBD2. The CDR3 has 15 amino acids. From germline, CDR1 is SGHVS and CDR2 FQNEAQ. J was trimmed by 5 bases and V by 5 bases; bases with no gene match: 6. The DNA of the CDR3 is TGTGCCAGCAGCCCCTGGACTAGCGGGGCTGAGACCCAGTACTTC. It encodes CASSPWTSGAETQYF.

On this clonotype: The junction and the germline gene differ at one end; a read error may be behind it. The chain uses TRBV12-3 or TRBV12-4 and TRBJ1-1; D is uncertain. The CDR3 extends over 11 amino acids. CDR3 residues: CASTHAGEASF. The CDR3 DNA follows: TGTGCCAGCACCCACGCAGGTGAAGCTTCCTTT.

This clonotype was found a few times. This rearrangement joins TRBV4-1 to TRBJ1-2, with 11 bases identical to TRBD1. Germline CDR1 reads MGHRA; CDR2 reads YSYEKL. This CDR3 comprises 16 residues. V lost 4 bases, J lost 8 bases, and 12 bases stayed unmatched. Written as DNA, the CDR3 is TGCGCCAGCAGCCCCACAAGGGACAGGGGGTCTGTGGGCTACACCTTC. This sequence encodes CASSPTRDRGSVGYTF.

This clonotype was detected only a few times. V gene TRBV7-2 combines with J gene TRBJ2-7; TRBD1 agrees at 7 bases. The CDR3 has 14 amino acids. With V trimmed by 6 bases and J by 0 bases, 5 bases remained unmatched. Germline CDR1 SGHTA, CDR2 FQGNSA. CDR3 sequence (DNA): TGTGCCAGCAGGCCGGGACAGAACTCCTACGAGCAGTACTTC. Translated, it gives CASRPGQNSYEQYF.

The gene calls are TRBV20-1 and TRBJ1-2; possible D gene TRBD1, 5 bases. The CDR3 totals 15 residues. The germline V gene has CDR1 DFQATT and CDR2 SNEGSKA (reference sequence). V was pared by 3 bases and J by 2 bases, with 16 bases between. This CDR3 reads CSASPGRGGNYGYTF. For the CDR3, the DNA is TGCAGTGCTAGTCCAGGGCGTGGTGGAAACTATGGCTACACCTTC.

The chain uses TRBV25-1 and TRBJ2-7; the D gene is possibly TRBD1 (5 bases). In germline, CDR1 is MGHDK, CDR2 SYGVNS. V lost 4 bases and J lost 5, with 15 bases in between. This CDR3 comprises 14 residues. Here the CDR3 reads CASSGQGVRNEQYF. Here the CDR3 DNA reads TGTGCCAGCAGTGGTCAGGGTGTCCGGAACGAGCAGTACTTC.

This sequence joins TRBV10-2 and TRBJ1-1; the D is unclear. Germline V gene sequence: CDR1 WSHSY, CDR2 SAAADI. V shed 4 bases and J shed 4 bases, with 13 bases lying between them. The CDR3 has 14 amino acids. The CDR3 protein is CASSAGSEATEAFF. The DNA for the CDR3 is TGCGCCAGCAGTGCAGGATCGGAGGCCACTGAAGCTTTCTTT.

This clonotype was counted many times. The CDR3, as DNA: TGTGCCAGCAGCCTTCGCGGGGCGGGGGAGACCCAGTACTTC. Translated: CASSLRGAGETQYF. The chain couples TRBV7-3 to TRBJ2-5; D possibly corresponds to TRBD2 (6 bases). Germline assignment: CDR1 SGHTA and CDR2 FQGTGA. V lost 5 bases and J 5 bases, leaving 15 bases between the germline ends. The CDR3 contains 14 residues.

This clonotype has at least ten counts. This chain joins TRBV4-1 and TRBJ2-7, with D unresolved. Trimming took 1 base from V and 4 from J, leaving 8 bases between them. In germline, CDR1 is MGHRA, CDR2 YSYEKL. CDR3 length: 13 amino acids. This CDR3 reads CASSQGVGYEQYF. The CDR3 bases are TGCGCCAGCAGCCAAGGAGTGGGGTACGAGCAGTACTTC.

This chain links TRBV3-1 with TRBJ1-1; a possible D gene is TRBD1 (6 bases). Trimming left V 3 bases short and J 1 base short, with 12 bases between. Germline loops: CDR1 LGHDT, CDR2 YNNKEL (reference sequence). This CDR3 has 15 amino acids. DNA of the CDR3: TGTGCCAGCAGCCAGGCCGGGACATGGAACACTGAAGCTTTCTTT. It specifies CASSQAGTWNTEAFF.

V is TRBV19 and J is TRBJ1-5; tentative D call: TRBD1 (5 bases). Looked up from germline, CDR1 is LNHDA and CDR2 is SQIVND (reference sequence). CDR3 length equals 17 residues. V shed 2 bases and J shed 4 bases, with 18 bases lying between them. The CDR3 DNA sequence: TGTGCCAGTAGTATAAGGGACTTTCGGTGGGGAAATCAGCCCCAGCATTTT. Its translation: CASSIRDFRWGNQPQHF. Variable domain in full (rest from reference TRBV19 and TRBJ1-5): DGGITQSPKYLFRKEGQNVTLSCEQNLNHDAMYWYRQDPGQGLRLIYYSQIVNDFQKGDIAEGYSVSREKKESFPLTVTSAQKNPTAFYLCASSIRDFRWGNQPQHFGDGTRLSIL.

The chain has TRBV25-1 and TRBJ1-4; 12 nucleotides line up with TRBD1. Germline V CDR1 and CDR2: MGHDK, SYGVNS. With 7 bases clipped from V and 1 base from J, the junction kept 22 bases outside the gene matches. The CDR3 loop spans 22 amino acids. CDR3 nucleotide sequence: TGTGCCAGCATGACGTCGTCCAGGGACAGGGGGCGCGTGTATCAAACTAATGAAAAACTGTTTTTT. Protein sequence: CASMTSSRDRGRVYQTNEKLFF.